Listed below are T cell receptor beta chains from one sample, sequenced in a study of blood T cell repertoires in COVID-19. The table came from immunoSEQ multiplex PCR; TCRdb's copy has only in-frame clones and leaves some out. The table records about 290,000 clones, over 80% of them present only once. The sequenced sample consisted of peripheral blood. Source of these receptors: a woman between 50 and 59 years old with active or convalescent COVID-19. CDR3s include the opening cysteine and the closing phenylalanine or tryptophan. The D gene is left open where the match is weak. Where a row states a size, it is once, few, many or the class of an expanded clone; other rows omit it.

d_gene	v_gene	j_gene	abundance	CDR3aa	CDR3nt
.	TRBV29-1	TRBJ2-2	.	CSVSINTGELFF	TGCAGCGTTAGCATAAACACCGGGGAGCTGTTTTTT
.	TRBV5-8	TRBJ1-5	many	CASSRGRGGFQPQHF	TGTGCCAGCAGCCGAGGAAGGGGAGGATTTCAGCCCCAGCATTTT
.	TRBV28	TRBJ1-1	.	CASKPYSRNTEAFF	TGTGCCAGCAAACCCTATTCAAGGAACACTGAAGCTTTCTTT
TRBD1	TRBV7-9	TRBJ1-2	.	CASRFTGGLLGGYTF	TGTGCCAGCAGATTTACAGGGGGTCTTCTCGGAGGCTACACCTTC
.	TRBV2	TRBJ1-1	.	CASSVSGGIVSTEAFF	TGTGCCAGCAGTGTGTCGGGGGGGATTGTAAGCACTGAAGCTTTCTTT
TRBD1	TRBV19	TRBJ1-5	.	CASMGTGNQPQHF	TGTGCCAGTATGGGGACAGGGAATCAGCCCCAGCATTTT
TRBD1	TRBV5-1	TRBJ1-2	.	CASSPRTGRDYGYTF	TGCGCCAGCAGCCCAAGGACAGGGAGGGACTATGGCTACACCTTC
TRBD1	TRBV5-1	TRBJ2-7	.	CASSLEIGGFSEQYF	TGCGCCAGCAGCTTGGAGATAGGGGGCTTTTCCGAGCAGTACTTC
.	TRBV28	TRBJ1-3	.	CASSLQQNTIYF	TGTGCCAGCAGTCTCCAACAAAACACCATATATTTT
TRBD1	TRBV2	TRBJ2-5	.	CASKADRGQETQYF	TGTGCCAGCAAGGCGGACAGGGGGCAAGAGACCCAGTACTTC
.	TRBV2	TRBJ1-1	.	CASNRAGRNTEAFF	TGTGCCAGCAATCGGGCGGGGAGGAACACTGAAGCTTTCTTT
.	TRBV25-1	TRBJ1-5	.	CASSVAQINQPQHF	TGTGCCAGCAGTGTCGCACAGATCAATCAGCCCCAGCATTTT
.	TRBV30	TRBJ1-1	.	CAWSRGVGTEAFF	TGTGCCTGGAGCCGGGGGGTCGGCACTGAAGCTTTCTTT
.	TRBV7-2	TRBJ2-2	.	CASSLFARGNTGELFF	TGTGCCAGCAGCTTATTCGCGCGGGGGAACACCGGGGAGCTGTTTTTT
.	TRBV21-1	TRBJ2-6	.	CASITPEHRHGSGANVLTF	TGTGCCAGCATCACGCCCGAGCACAGACACGGCTCTGGGGCCAACGTCCTGACTTTC
.	TRBV2	TRBJ1-2	.	CASRVGGSNYGYTF	TGTGCCAGCAGAGTCGGCGGCTCTAACTATGGCTACACCTTC
TRBD1	TRBV7-9	TRBJ1-2	.	CASSLGVTGYYGYTF	TGTGCCAGCAGCTTAGGGGTGACAGGGTACTATGGCTACACCTTC
.	TRBV30	TRBJ2-7	.	CAWSADLIRGYEQYF	TGTGCCTGGAGTGCAGACCTCATCAGGGGCTACGAGCAGTACTTC
.	TRBV15	TRBJ2-3	few	CATSIHGTDTQYF	TGTGCCACCAGCATCCACGGGACTGATACGCAGTATTTT
.	TRBV30	TRBJ1-2	.	CAWSGTDSNYGYTF	TGTGCCTGGAGTGGAACGGACAGTAACTATGGCTACACCTTC
.	TRBV11-2	TRBJ2-7	.	CASSLGWRFSYEQYF	TGTGCCAGCAGCTTAGGTTGGAGGTTCTCCTACGAGCAGTACTTC
TRBD1	TRBV28	TRBJ1-6	.	CASSPGQARIPQYNSPLHF	TGTGCCAGCAGTCCCGGACAGGCCCGCATCCCACAATATAATTCACCCCTCCACTTT
TRBD1	TRBV10-3	TRBJ1-1	.	CAISETGQMNTEAFF	TGTGCCATCAGTGAGACGGGACAGATGAACACTGAAGCTTTCTTT
TRBD1	TRBV5-1	TRBJ2-1	once	CASSTPTGGPYNEQFF	TGCGCCAGCAGCACTCCTACAGGGGGCCCCTACAATGAGCAGTTCTTC
.	TRBV5-4	TRBJ1-4	.	CASSTPGERNEKLFF	TGTGCCAGCAGCACACCAGGGGAACGAAATGAAAAACTGTTTTTT
.	TRBV28	TRBJ2-2	.	CATTPEGIAGELFF	TGTGCCACCACACCAGAGGGTATCGCCGGGGAGCTGTTTTTT